This TCR beta chain was documented in a study of response to subunit inactivated influenza vaccine (dated by TCRdb to the late 2010s). The study in broad terms: The study used deep quantitative T cell receptor repertoire profiling to track responses to a trivalent subunit inactivated influenza vaccine. Findings and caveats that apply to the study as a whole: It was suggested by the authors that each seasonal influenza vaccination may recruit only a limited number of new T cells.

On this clonotype: Its recognized antigen is unknown. Base qualities are not at hand, and no much larger clone is one base apart.

Library preparation was by RT-PCR. Sequenced on an Illumina HiSeq 2500. TCRdb reanalyzed the raw reads on its own, using fastp at Q25 for trimming and MiXCR for clone calling, and kept in-frame beta chains. A single entry per CDR3 protein holds the most common genes and DNA from its merged rows. The sample records hundreds of thousands of distinct CDR3 sequences, less than 20% of which are singletons. Approximately 10% of the sample belongs to the ten largest clones. The CDR3 spans 14 residues, from the cysteine through the phenylalanine. The sequence is cut down to CDR3 DNA, 42 bases in frame from base 1. The trim is 1 base for V and 4 bases for J, with a gap of 10 bases between the germline ends. Per the germline V gene, SGHVS is the CDR1 and FNYEAQ is the CDR2.

The origin of this receptor is a man aged 50-60 years who received an inactivated influenza vaccine. Donor details come from another sample of the same person, matched by shared clones. Sequenced here: PBMCs from blood, sampled roughly 5 days after vaccination. The sequence is built from TRBV7-6 and TRBJ1-1; a confident D gene designation cannot be given. The CDR3 sequence is CASSLDTTFTEAFF. DNA sequence: TGTGCCAGCAGCTTAGACACCACTTTCACTGAAGCTTTCTTT.